The present T cell receptor (beta chain) was sequenced within a study of vaccination effects on CD4 cells after COVID-19. Study conclusions and caveats: The authors studied few convalescent patients and collected no early post-infection timepoints. Clones that were induced by infection or by vaccine showed marked contraction late after vaccination.

CDR3 length: 13 amino acids. Germline V gene lookup returns CDR1 MGHDK and CDR2 SYGVNS. V was cut by 3 bases and J by 1 base, with 6 bases left in between. Sequencing in the ViraFEST assay came after antigen-specific CD4+ T cells had been expanded with viral peptide pools, which were used to stimulate PBMC. The culture ran for less than 12 days, and then CD4+ T cells were isolated. Vaccine recipients, nucleocapsid antibody negative, had no prior SARS-CoV-2 infection. Generated by immunoSEQ multiplex PCR, the TCRdb table keeps only in-frame clones and is missing some. The sample consists of about 37,000 clones, roughly 66% of them appearing once. As for this clone: Its antigen remains unidentified.

This TCR derives from a human donor who received a COVID-19 vaccine. The sample here was CD4+ T cells from PBMCs cultured with HCoV-OC43 spike peptides, taken before COVID-19 vaccination. Subset denoted: HCoV-OC43 spike overlapping peptide pool stimulation. The V and J genes are TRBV25-1 and TRBJ1-2; D gene unclear. The CDR3 here is CASSEDDNYGYTF. DNA for the CDR3: TGTGCCAGCAGTGAGGACGATAACTATGGCTACACCTTC.